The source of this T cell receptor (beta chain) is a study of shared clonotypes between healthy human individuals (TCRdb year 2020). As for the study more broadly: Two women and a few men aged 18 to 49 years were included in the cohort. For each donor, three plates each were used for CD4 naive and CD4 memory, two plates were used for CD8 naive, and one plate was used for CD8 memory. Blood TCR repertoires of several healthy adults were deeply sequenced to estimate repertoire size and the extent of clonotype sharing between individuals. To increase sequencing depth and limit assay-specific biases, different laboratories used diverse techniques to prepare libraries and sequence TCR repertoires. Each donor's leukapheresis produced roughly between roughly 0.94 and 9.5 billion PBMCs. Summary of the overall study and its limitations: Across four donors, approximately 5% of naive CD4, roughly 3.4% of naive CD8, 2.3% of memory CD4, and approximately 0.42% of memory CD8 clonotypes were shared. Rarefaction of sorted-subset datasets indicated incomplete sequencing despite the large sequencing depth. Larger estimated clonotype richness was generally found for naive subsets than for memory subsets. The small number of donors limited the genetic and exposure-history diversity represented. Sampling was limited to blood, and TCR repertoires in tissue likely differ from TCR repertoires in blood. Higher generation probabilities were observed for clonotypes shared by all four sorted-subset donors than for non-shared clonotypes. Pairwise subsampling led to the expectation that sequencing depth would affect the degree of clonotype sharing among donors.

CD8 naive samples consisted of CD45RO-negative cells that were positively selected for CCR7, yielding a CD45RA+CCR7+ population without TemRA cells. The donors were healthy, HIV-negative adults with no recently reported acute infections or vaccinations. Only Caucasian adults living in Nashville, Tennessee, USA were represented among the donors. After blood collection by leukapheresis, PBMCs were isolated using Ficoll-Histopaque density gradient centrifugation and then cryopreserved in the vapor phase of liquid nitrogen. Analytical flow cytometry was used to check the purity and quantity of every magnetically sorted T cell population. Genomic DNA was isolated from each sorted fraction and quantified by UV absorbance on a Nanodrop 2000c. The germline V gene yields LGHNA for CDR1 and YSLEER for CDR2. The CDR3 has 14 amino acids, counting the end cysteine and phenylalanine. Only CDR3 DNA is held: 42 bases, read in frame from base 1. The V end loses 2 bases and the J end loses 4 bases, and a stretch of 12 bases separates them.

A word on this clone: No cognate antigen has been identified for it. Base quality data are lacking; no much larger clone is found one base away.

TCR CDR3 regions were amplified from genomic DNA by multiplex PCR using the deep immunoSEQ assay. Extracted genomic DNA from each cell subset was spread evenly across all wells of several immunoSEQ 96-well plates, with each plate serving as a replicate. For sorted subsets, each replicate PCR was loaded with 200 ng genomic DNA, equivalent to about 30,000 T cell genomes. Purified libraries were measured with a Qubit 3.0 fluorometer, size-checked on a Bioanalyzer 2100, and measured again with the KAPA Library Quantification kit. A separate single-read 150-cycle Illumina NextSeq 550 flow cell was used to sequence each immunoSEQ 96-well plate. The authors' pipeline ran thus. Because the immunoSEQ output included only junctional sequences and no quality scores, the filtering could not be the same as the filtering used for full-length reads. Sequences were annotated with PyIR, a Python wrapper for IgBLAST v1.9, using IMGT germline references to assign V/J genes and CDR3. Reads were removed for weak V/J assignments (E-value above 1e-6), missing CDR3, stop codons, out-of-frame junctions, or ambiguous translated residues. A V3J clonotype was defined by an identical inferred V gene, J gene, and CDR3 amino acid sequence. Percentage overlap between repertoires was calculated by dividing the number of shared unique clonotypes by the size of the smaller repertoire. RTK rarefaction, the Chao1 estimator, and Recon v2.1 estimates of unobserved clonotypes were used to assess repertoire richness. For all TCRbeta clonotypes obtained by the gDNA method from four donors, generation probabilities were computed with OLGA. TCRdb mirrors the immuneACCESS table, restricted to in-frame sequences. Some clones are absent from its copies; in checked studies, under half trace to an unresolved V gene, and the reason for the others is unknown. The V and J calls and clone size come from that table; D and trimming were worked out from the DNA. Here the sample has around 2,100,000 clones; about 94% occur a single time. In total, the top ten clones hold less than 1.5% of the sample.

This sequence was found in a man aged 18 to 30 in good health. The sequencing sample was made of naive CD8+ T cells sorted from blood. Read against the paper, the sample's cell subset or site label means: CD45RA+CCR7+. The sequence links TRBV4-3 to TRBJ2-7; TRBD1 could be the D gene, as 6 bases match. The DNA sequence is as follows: TGCGCCAGCAGCCAATCCAGGGGACCTTACGAGCAGTACTTC. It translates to CASSQSRGPYEQYF.